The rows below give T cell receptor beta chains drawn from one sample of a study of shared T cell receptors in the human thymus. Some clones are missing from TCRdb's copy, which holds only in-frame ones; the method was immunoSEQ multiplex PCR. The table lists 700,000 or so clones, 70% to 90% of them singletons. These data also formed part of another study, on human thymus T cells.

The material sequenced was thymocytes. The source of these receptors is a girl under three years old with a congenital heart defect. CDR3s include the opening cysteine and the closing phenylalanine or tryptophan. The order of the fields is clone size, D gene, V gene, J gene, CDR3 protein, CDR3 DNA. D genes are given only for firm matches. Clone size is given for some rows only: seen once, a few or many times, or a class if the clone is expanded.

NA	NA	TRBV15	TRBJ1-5	CATSRGKSNQPQHF	TGTGCCACCAGCAGAGGTAAAAGCAATCAGCCCCAGCATTTT
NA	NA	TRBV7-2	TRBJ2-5	CASSSRDSRGQYF	TGTGCCAGCAGCTCTCGGGACTCCAGAGGCCAGTACTTC
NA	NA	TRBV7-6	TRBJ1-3	CASSLEACLAGWRNTIYF	TGTGCCAGCAGCTTAGAGGCTTGCTTGGCAGGGTGGAGAAACACCATATATTTT
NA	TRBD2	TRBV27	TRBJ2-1	CASSPGGLAGSAYYNEQFF	TGTGCCAGCAGCCCAGGGGGACTAGCGGGGAGCGCCTACTACAATGAGCAGTTCTTC
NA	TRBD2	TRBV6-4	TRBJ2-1	CASSGEGASGNNEQFF	TGTGCCAGCAGCGGGGAAGGGGCTAGCGGCAACAATGAGCAGTTCTTC
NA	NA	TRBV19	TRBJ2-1	CASSLFVTNMSGFQEQFF	TGTGCCAGTAGTCTATTCGTAACCAACATGTCAGGGTTCCAAGAGCAGTTCTTC
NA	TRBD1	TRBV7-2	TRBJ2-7	CASSLGRDRAEQYF	TGTGCCAGCAGCTTAGGCAGAGACAGGGCCGAGCAGTACTTC
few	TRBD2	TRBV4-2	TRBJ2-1	CASSPRIGTGGGIYNEQFF	TGTGCCAGCAGCCCCCGTATTGGAACGGGCGGGGGGATATACAATGAGCAGTTCTTC
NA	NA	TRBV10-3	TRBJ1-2	CASNGVKGYTF	TGTGCCTCCAACGGGGTAAAGGGCTACACCTTC
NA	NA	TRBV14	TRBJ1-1	CASSPLWQGLYF	TGTGCCAGCAGCCCCCTTTGGCAGGGTCTTTACTTT
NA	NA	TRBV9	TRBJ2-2	CASSVAGEVGTGELFF	TGTGCCAGCAGCGTAGCCGGGGAGGTCGGCACCGGGGAGCTGTTTTTT
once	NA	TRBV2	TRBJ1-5	CASRNQGRGQPQHF	TGTGCCAGCAGGAACCAGGGGAGGGGTCAGCCCCAGCATTTT
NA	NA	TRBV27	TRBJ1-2	CASSTRTRNGYTF	TGTGCCAGCAGTACACGAACCAGAAACGGCTACACCTTC
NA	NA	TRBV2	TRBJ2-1	CAGGDSHKGFF	TGTGCAGGAGGGGACAGTCACAAGGGGTTCTTC
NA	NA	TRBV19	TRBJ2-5	CASQPTGEEETQYF	TGTGCCAGCCAACCAACGGGGGAGGAAGAGACCCAGTACTTC
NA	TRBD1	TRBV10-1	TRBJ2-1	CASSGERDRARDEQFF	TGCGCCAGCAGCGGAGAGCGGGACAGGGCTCGGGATGAGCAGTTCTTC
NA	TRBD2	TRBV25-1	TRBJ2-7	CASSEYTTSGGYEQYF	TGTGCCAGCAGTGAATATACGACTAGCGGGGGCTACGAGCAGTACTTC
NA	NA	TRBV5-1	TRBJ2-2	CASSLLGGIRRTGELFF	TGCGCCAGCAGCTTGTTGGGCGGGATCCGAAGAACCGGGGAGCTGTTTTTT
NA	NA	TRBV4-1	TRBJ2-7	CASSQDRPAASYEQYF	TGCGCCAGCAGCCAAGATCGGCCAGCGGCCTCCTACGAGCAGTACTTC
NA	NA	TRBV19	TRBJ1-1	CASRRSGVGTEAFF	TGTGCCAGTAGGCGGAGCGGGGTGGGCACTGAAGCTTTCTTT
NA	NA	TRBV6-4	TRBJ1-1	CASSDTNPGGRTEAFF	TGTGCCAGCAGTGACACGAACCCGGGGGGTCGCACTGAAGCTTTCTTT
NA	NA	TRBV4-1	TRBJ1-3	CASSQVIKTVAGNIIYF	TGCGCCAGCAGCCAAGTTATCAAAACAGTCGCTGGAAACATCATATATTTT
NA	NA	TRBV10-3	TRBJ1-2	CAISESRGDGYTF	TGTGCCATCAGTGAGTCTCGGGGGGATGGCTACACCTTC
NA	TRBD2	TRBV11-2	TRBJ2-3	CASSVTSGPTDTQYF	TGTGCCAGCAGCGTAACTAGCGGTCCCACAGATACGCAGTATTTT
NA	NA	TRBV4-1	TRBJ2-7	CASSQLDGEYEQYF	TGCGCCAGCAGCCAACTCGACGGAGAATACGAGCAGTACTTC
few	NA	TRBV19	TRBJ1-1	CASSIVFRQNTEAFF	TGTGCCAGTAGTATAGTTTTCCGACAGAACACTGAAGCTTTCTTT
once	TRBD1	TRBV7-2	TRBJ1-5	CASSEDRADHPQHF	TGTGCCAGCAGCGAAGACAGGGCTGATCACCCCCAGCATTTT
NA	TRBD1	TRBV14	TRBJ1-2	CASSHPGQSNYGYTF	TGTGCCAGCAGCCACCCGGGACAGTCTAACTATGGCTACACCTTC
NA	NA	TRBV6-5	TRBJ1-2	CASSPRGIANYGYTF	TGTGCCAGCAGTCCCAGGGGCATCGCTAACTATGGCTACACCTTC
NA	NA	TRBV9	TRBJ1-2	CASSPTSGHRTYTF	TGTGCCAGCAGCCCGACCTCGGGACACCGAACCTACACCTTC
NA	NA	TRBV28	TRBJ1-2	CASRKLVYGYTF	TGTGCCAGCAGAAAACTTGTCTATGGCTACACCTTC
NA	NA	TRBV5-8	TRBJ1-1	CASSLTDNTEAFF	TGTGCCAGCAGCTTGACAGATAACACTGAAGCTTTCTTT
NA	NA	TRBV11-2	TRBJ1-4	CASSPWRRANEKLFF	TGTGCCAGCAGCCCATGGAGGCGGGCTAATGAAAAACTGTTTTTT
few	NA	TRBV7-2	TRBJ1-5	CASSLEGSNQPQHF	TGTGCCAGCAGCTTAGAGGGGAGCAATCAGCCCCAGCATTTT
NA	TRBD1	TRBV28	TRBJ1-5	CASSFRDRGPDQPQHF	TGTGCCAGCAGTTTCCGGGACAGGGGACCTGATCAGCCCCAGCATTTT
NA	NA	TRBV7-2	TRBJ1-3	CASSPPGTPGNTIYF	TGTGCCAGCTCCCCCCCGGGGACTCCTGGAAACACCATATATTTT
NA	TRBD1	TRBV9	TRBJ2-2	CASSVDIRGQGTGELFF	TGTGCCAGCAGCGTAGACATCAGGGGGCAGGGCACCGGGGAGCTGTTTTTT
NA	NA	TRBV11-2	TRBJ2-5	CASSFLRGCWMSQYF	TGTGCCAGCAGCTTCCTTAGGGGCTGCTGGATGTCCCAGTACTTC
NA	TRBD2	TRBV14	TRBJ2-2	CASSQDWRGGPGGELFF	TGTGCCAGCAGCCAAGATTGGCGGGGGGGCCCCGGCGGGGAGCTGTTTTTT
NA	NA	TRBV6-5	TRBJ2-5	CATRGKGGAQTQYF	TGTGCCACCCGAGGAAAGGGGGGGGCGCAGACCCAGTACTTC
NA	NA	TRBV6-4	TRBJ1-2	CASSFGKGPNYGYTF	TGTGCCAGCAGCTTCGGAAAGGGGCCGAACTATGGCTACACCTTC